The table lists the clone carrying this T cell receptor beta chain with a count of one. Only in-frame clones appear in the TCRdb table, and some are missing; sequencing was by immunoSEQ multiplex PCR. The sample comprises over 85,000 clones, roughly 94% of which are singletons, and about 0.35% rests with the top ten. Trimming at V came to 4 bases and at J to 3 bases, leaving 5 bases not matched to a gene. Germline-derived CDR1 and CDR2 are SGHTA and FQGTGA. This CDR3 has 16 amino acids. The entry originates in a study of technical replicates of blood from a few donors. This receptor was taken from a human donor in good health. The chain uses TRBV7-3 and TRBJ2-3; TRBD2 matches at 12 bases. The sample was T cells isolated from PBMCs. The CDR3 spells CASSSGLAGVTDTQYF. The CDR3 nucleotides are TGTGCCAGCAGCTCGGGACTAGCGGGCGTTACAGATACGCAGTATTTT.